Only a few counts were recorded for the clone carrying this TCR beta chain. This CDR3 is built from 14 residues. Germline CDR1 is SGHVS and CDR2 is FNYEAQ. Trimming took off 1 base at V and 4 bases at J, with 10 bases between the two ends. The data were taken from a study of response to subunit inactivated influenza vaccine. TCRdb itself ran the RT-PCR reads through MiXCR, one entry per CDR3 protein. The sample lists almost 600,000 distinct CDR3 sequences; 14% were seen once. The rearrangement joins TRBV7-6 to TRBJ2-5; the D is unclear. The sequencing used PBMCs from blood, collected 11 to 12 days after vaccination. This clonotype originated in a man aged 45-60 years who received an inactivated influenza vaccine. The chain's CDR3 is CASSLEARSETQYF. The CDR3 DNA reads as TGTGCCAGCAGCTTAGAGGCTAGATCAGAGACCCAGTACTTC.